The entry below gives a single T cell receptor (beta chain) sequence along with its context. Its matching antigen is unknown. The sample belongs to a study of shared clonotypes between healthy human individuals. Study-wide points: Among the subsets, naive ones generally showed larger estimated richness than memory ones.

Here immunoSEQ multiplex PCR was the method, and the copy in TCRdb shows in-frame clones only, minus some. The data contain about 770,000 clones, 55% to 80% of them seen just once; the ten biggest clones take up over 1.5%. The donors were all Caucasian adults (living in Nashville, Tennessee). Source material: memory CD4+ T cells sorted from blood. As to subset: CD45RA-negative fraction. This sequence originates from a woman in her 30s in good health.

For the CDR3, the DNA is TGCGCCAGCAGCTCCGCGGGACTAGCGAACAATGAGCAGTTCTTC. Residues: CASSSAGLANNEQFF. V and J are TRBV5-1 and TRBJ2-1, with 10 positions matching TRBD2. After removal of 3 bases from V and 5 bases from J, the junction contained 5 bases not matched to a gene. Germline V gene lookup returns CDR1 SGHRS and CDR2 YFSETQ. The CDR3 covers 15 residues.